The next 14 T cell receptor beta chains were all read from a single sample in a study of response to subunit inactivated influenza vaccine. TCRdb called the RT-PCR reads again in MiXCR, with one record for every CDR3 protein. This sample has some 300,000 distinct CDR3 sequences; approximately 20% occur once, and the top ten carry approximately 10%. The material sequenced was PBMCs from blood, taken less than 22 months after vaccination. The source of these receptors is a man aged 45-69 years who received an inactivated influenza vaccine.

This rearrangement joins TRBV14 to TRBJ1-1; D remains ambiguous. Germline V gene data show CDR1 as SGHDN and CDR2 as FVKESK. Deletions cut 1 base from V and 3 bases from J, with 9 bases between. The CDR3 spans 14 residues. DNA for the CDR3: TGTGCCAGCAGCCAAGTTCGGAGTGACACTGAAGCTTTCTTT. Translated, it gives CASSQVRSDTEAFF.

At least ten counts were recorded for this clonotype. The chain uses TRBV20-1 and TRBJ1-1, with D perhaps TRBD1 (6 bases). CDR1 is DFQATT, CDR2 SNEGSKA, per germline (reference sequence). The germline V and J ends were trimmed by 4 bases and 1 base, with 13 bases remaining between them. This CDR3 is built from 14 residues. The CDR3 bases are TGCAGTGCTACCGGGACACCATCGAACACTGAAGCTTTCTTT. Encoded protein: CSATGTPSNTEAFF.

The chain combines TRBV20-1 with TRBJ2-7, with D possibly TRBD1 on 6 matching bases. The CDR3 has 15 residues. Germline CDR1 and CDR2: DFQATT and SNEGSKA (reference sequence). With 3 bases removed from V and 0 bases from J, the gap between germline ends came to 15 bases. CDR3 nucleotides: TGCAGTGCTAGTGGGGGCAGCCCTACCTCCTACGAGCAGTACTTC. Its translation is CSASGGSPTSYEQYF.

This clonotype has only a few counts. The V gene is TRBV7-9, the J gene TRBJ1-4; TRBD1 matches at 10 bases. J gave up 5 bases and V 4 bases, and 4 bases lay outside the gene matches. CDR1 and CDR2 from the germline V gene are SEHNR and FQNEAQ (reference sequence). The CDR3 contains 15 residues. CDR3 DNA sequence: TGTGCCAGCAGCTGGACAGGGGGGGAAAATGAAAAACTGTTTTTT. It yields the protein CASSWTGGENEKLFF.

This sequence joins TRBV18 and TRBJ1-5; no clear D. The CDR3 loop spans 15 amino acids. Trimming removed 2 bases at V and 7 bases at J, with 15 bases between. CDR1 is KGHSH and CDR2 is LQKENI in the germline V gene. The CDR3 region is CASSPNFGVRQPQHF. The DNA for the CDR3 is TGTGCCAGCTCACCAAATTTCGGGGTGAGGCAGCCCCAGCATTTT.

The V call is TRBV4-1, the J call TRBJ2-2; D tentatively fits TRBD1 or TRBD2 (5 bases each). The V gene's germline CDR1 is MGHRA and CDR2 YSYEKL. V was clipped by 1 base and J by 1 base, with 13 bases between them. The CDR3 is made up of 17 amino acids. Here the CDR3 reads CASSQGGIRMNTGELFF. The CDR3, as DNA: TGCGCCAGCAGCCAAGGGGGGATACGCATGAACACCGGGGAGCTGTTTTTT.

This chain links TRBV11-2 with TRBJ2-7; TRBD1 aligns across 9 bases. Per germline, CDR1 SGHAT and CDR2 FQNNGV. CDR3 size: 15 residues. The trim removed 4 bases at V and 4 bases at J, leaving 8 bases unmatched. The CDR3 coding sequence is TGTGCCAGCAGCTCGCGACAGGGGGATTCGTACGAGCAGTACTTC. Its translation is CASSSRQGDSYEQYF.

V usage is TRBV14 and J usage is TRBJ1-1; D perhaps matches TRBD1 (6 bases). The CDR3 runs to 16 residues. Germline V gene sequence: CDR1 SGHDN, CDR2 FVKESK. Trimming shortened V by 4 bases and J by 8 bases, and 23 bases separated the two germline ends. Written as DNA, the CDR3 is TGTGCCAGCAGCCCAAGGGGGGGCACAGGTCAGAGGGAAGCTTTCTTT. Residues: CASSPRGGTGQREAFF.

V usage is TRBV11-3 and J usage is TRBJ1-5; D unresolved. The germline V and J ends were trimmed by 0 bases and 11 bases, with 11 bases remaining between them. The CDR3 spans 13 residues. The germline gives CDR1 SGHNT, CDR2 YENEEA. The CDR3: CASSLDRTKSQHF. The CDR3 DNA reads TGTGCCAGCAGCTTAGATCGGACCAAATCCCAGCATTTT.

The chain combines TRBV29-1 with TRBJ1-2, with 7 bases fitting TRBD1. Germline trimming cut 3 bases from V and 1 base from J; bases unmatched to any gene: 5. The CDR3 spans 14 residues. Germline V gene lookup returns CDR1 SQVTM and CDR2 ANQGSEA. The CDR3 sequence is CSVDGGGGNYGYTF. The CDR3 region has the DNA TGCAGCGTTGACGGAGGGGGCGGTAACTATGGCTACACCTTC.

This clonotype was counted between two and nine times. The chain recombines TRBV3-1 with TRBJ2-5; D not resolved. This CDR3 is 12 amino acids long. In germline, CDR1 is LGHDT, CDR2 YNNKEL (reference sequence). The V gene lost 3 bases and the J gene lost 7 bases, with 9 bases spanning the gap. The CDR3 region has the DNA TGTGCCAGCAGCCAGAACGTCGGGACCCAGTACTTC. Translation: CASSQNVGTQYF.

About this clonotype itself: The junction and the germline gene differ at one end; a read error may be behind it. V usage is TRBV6-1 and J usage is TRBJ1-1; D is ambiguous. The CDR3 totals 14 residues. CDR1 and CDR2 (germline): MNHNS, SASEGT. CDR3 bases: TGTGCCAGCAGGATAACCAGCGTGAACACTGAAGCTTTATTT. It specifies CASRITSVNTEALF.

The V call is TRBV11-2, the J call TRBJ1-5, with a weak D call TRBD1 (6 bases). This CDR3 has 14 residues. Germline assignment: CDR1 SGHAT and CDR2 FQNNGV. Trimming left V 4 bases short and J 7 bases short, with 14 bases between. CDR3 sequence: CASSSSGGQQPQHF. CDR3 coding DNA: TGTGCCAGCAGCTCCTCCGGGGGGCAACAGCCCCAGCATTTT.

A single count supports this clonotype. V and J are TRBV12-3 or TRBV12-4 and TRBJ2-5; a possible D gene is TRBD2 (6 bases). V shed 6 bases and J shed 5 bases, with 19 bases lying between them. This CDR3 comprises 15 residues. Here the CDR3 reads CASSRLGGVWETQYF. Here the CDR3 DNA reads TGTGCCAGCAGCCGTCTAGGCGGGGTTTGGGAGACCCAGTACTTC.